This T cell receptor (beta chain) was recovered during a study of blood T cell repertoires in COVID-19. Study information: Whether acute or convalescent, the COVID-19 samples came from the United States, Italy and Spain.

Each participant's cohort was designated according to participant-reported clinical history. The method was immunoSEQ multiplex PCR; TCRdb's version includes in-frame clones alone and lacks a portion of them. The profile shows a few hundred thousand clones, more than 70% of them singletons. V lost 3 bases to trimming and J lost 9 bases, with 9 bases between them. CDR1 is WSHSY, CDR2 SAAADI, per germline. CDR3 length: 13 amino acids. The source material was PBMCs or T cells enriched from blood (not recorded which). The clonotype originates from a woman in her late teens or twenties who had been exposed to COVID-19. The chain uses TRBV10-2 and TRBJ1-6; the D gene is possibly TRBD1 (5 bases). CDR3 in DNA: TGCGCCAGCAGTGATGGGGGGGTTTCACCCCTCCACTTT. It specifies CASSDGGVSPLHF.